The 9 T cell receptor beta chains below were found in one sample sequenced in a study of beta chain features in type 1 diabetes. Isolated RNA was reverse transcribed in full, so expressed TCRB transcripts were sequenced. The method was immunoSEQ multiplex PCR; TCRdb's version includes in-frame clones alone and lacks a portion of them. The sample yields about 620,000 clones, less than 20% seen once. Source material: naive CD4+ T cells from blood. These receptors were taken from a young man in good health.

The chain is built from TRBV7-3 and TRBJ2-1, with D perhaps assigned TRBD1 or TRBD2 (5 bases each). Germline CDR1 reads SGHTA; CDR2 reads FQGTGA. The CDR3 runs 15 residues. V gave up 4 bases and J gave up 5 bases, with 15 bases separating them. This CDR3 reads CASSSHTRGNNEQFF. The CDR3 DNA reads as TGTGCCAGCAGCTCCCATACTAGGGGTAACAATGAGCAGTTCTTC.

The rearrangement joins TRBV4-3 to TRBJ2-1; 9 positions agree with TRBD1. There are 15 residues in the CDR3. V trimming: 0 bases; J trimming: 7 bases; junction bases outside the gene matches: 4. Looked up from germline, CDR1 is LGHNA and CDR2 is YSLEER. Here the CDR3 DNA reads TGCGCCAGCAGCCAAGAACCGGGGACAGGGAATGAGCAGTTCTTC. Translating gives CASSQEPGTGNEQFF.

This clone was counted only a few times. The chain employs TRBV7-9 and TRBJ2-7; possibly TRBD1 for D (6 bases). Trimming removed 4 bases from V and 8 bases from J, with 12 bases in between. CDR3 length: 12 amino acids. Germline V gene data show CDR1 as SEHNR and CDR2 as FQNEAQ (reference sequence). The CDR3 DNA reads TGTGCCAGCAGCTCCCCACAGGGCCAGCAGTACTTC. This sequence encodes CASSSPQGQQYF.

This clone was found a few times. This may come from a read error, since a much larger clone is one base off. The chain carries TRBV5-4 and TRBJ2-3; possible D gene TRBD2, 6 bases. Germline-derived CDR1 and CDR2 are SGHNT and YYREEE (reference sequence). The CDR3 covers 13 residues. With 6 bases removed from V and 1 base from J, the gap between germline ends came to 9 bases. This CDR3 is CASNLAGTDTQYF. The CDR3 DNA reads as TGTGCCAGCAACTTAGCGGGCACAGATACGCAGTATTTT.

V and J are TRBV5-4 and TRBJ2-6, with D maybe TRBD1 (5 bases). The V gene's germline CDR1 is SGHNT and CDR2 YYREEE (reference sequence). V lost 5 bases, J lost 2 bases, and 14 bases lay in between. The CDR3 runs 16 residues. The CDR3 nucleotides are TGTGCCAGCAGACCTCCACCCAGGGCTGGGGCCAACGTCCTGACTTTC. Translation gives CASRPPPRAGANVLTF.

The V call is TRBV14, the J call TRBJ2-7; 8 nucleotides match TRBD1. Trimming cost V 3 bases and J 2 bases; bases outside gene matches: 6. The CDR3 has 15 residues. Germline loops: CDR1 SGHDN, CDR2 FVKESK. The CDR3 protein is CASSHGGTGTYEQYF. CDR3 coding DNA: TGTGCCAGCAGCCATGGCGGGACAGGTACCTACGAGCAGTACTTC.

This rearrangement joins TRBV19 to TRBJ2-5, with D unresolved. CDR1 and CDR2 (germline): LNHDA, SQIVND (reference sequence). CDR3 length equals 14 residues. The germline V and J ends were trimmed by 5 bases and 2 bases, with 12 bases remaining between them. The CDR3 region is CASSFANRQETQYF. For the CDR3, the DNA is TGTGCCAGTAGTTTCGCAAATCGGCAAGAGACCCAGTACTTC.

The rearrangement uses TRBV5-4 and TRBJ1-2; TRBD1 aligns across 7 bases. This CDR3 contains 15 residues. The V gene end was trimmed by 0 bases and the J gene end by 4 bases; junction bases not matched to a gene: 6. Looked up from germline, CDR1 is SGHNT and CDR2 is YYREEE (reference sequence). CDR3 bases: TGTGCCAGCAGCTTGGCTCGTCAGGGGGTCTATGGCTACACCTTC. This translates into CASSLARQGVYGYTF.

The V call is TRBV7-8, the J call TRBJ2-3; D unclear. The CDR3 extends over 12 amino acids. Germline V lookup: CDR1 SGHVS, CDR2 FQNEAQ. V dropped 4 bases and J dropped 8 bases, with 10 bases sitting between them. The DNA of the CDR3 is TGTGCCAGCAGCTCCCTACGAGCTACGCAGTATTTT. Amino acids: CASSSLRATQYF.